These T cell receptor beta chains were read from a single sample in a study of blood T cell repertoires in COVID-19. Using immunoSEQ multiplex PCR, the repertoire was profiled, and TCRdb retains in-frame clones only, with some absent. The sample lists about 110,000 clones, 75% to 90% occurring once. The sequenced sample consisted of peripheral blood. Receptors originate from a woman between 45 and 60 years old with acute or convalescent COVID-19. Each CDR3 is given without its conserved first and last residue. The D gene is left open where the match is weak. Clone sizes are given selectively: once, few, many, or a class where the clone is expanded.

j_call | clone_size | d_call | v_call | cdr3_aa
TRBJ1-3 | . | . | TRBV28 | ASSLSVSGNTIY
TRBJ2-2 | . | . | TRBV5-1 | ASKSNGNTGELF
TRBJ1-1 | . | TRBD1 | TRBV23-1 | ASSHPDRGNLPNEAF
TRBJ1-1 | . | . | TRBV30 | AWSLDSGLITEAF
TRBJ2-1 | . | . | TRBV4-1 | ASSQLLVASYNEQF
TRBJ2-7 | . | TRBD2 | TRBV10-1 | ASSGTSGPY
TRBJ1-2 | . | . | TRBV28 | ASSLRVNYGYT
TRBJ1-2 | . | TRBD1 | TRBV6-1 | ASSVYSGTDLYGYT
TRBJ2-3 | . | TRBD1 | TRBV7-8 | ASSLLGRDRGLADTQY
TRBJ1-2 | . | TRBD1 | TRBV5-4 | ASSVTGVLKGHGHT
TRBJ2-1 | . | TRBD2 | TRBV7-2 | ASSLVAGDGYNEQF
TRBJ1-1 | . | TRBD1 | TRBV2 | ASRGQGGRMNTEAF
TRBJ1-2 | few | TRBD1 | TRBV7-7 | ASSPLDRDDYGYT
TRBJ2-5 | once | TRBD2 | TRBV9 | ASSAGLAGDYQETQY
TRBJ1-2 | . | TRBD1 | TRBV5-6 | ASSPGQGDYGYT